The source of this T cell receptor beta chain is a study of cytomegalovirus exposure and HLA in healthy donors. PCR primers comprised 60 Vbeta and 13 Jbeta primers. Assay used: immunoSEQ multiplex PCR; TCRdb lists only in-frame clones, some missing. Among some 190,000 clones listed, roughly 87% were seen once. Study-level findings and limits: In a later analysis, at a false discovery rate of 0.05, 15,000 to 20,000 TCR beta sequences were associated with HLA alleles.

On this clone itself: Antigen unknown.

This CDR3 is 14 amino acids long. V was pared by 3 bases and J by 4 bases, with 12 bases between. Germline-derived CDR1 and CDR2 are MGHRA and YSYEKL. The sample comprised PBMCs. This sequence joins TRBV4-1 and TRBJ1-2; TRBD1 is a possible D gene (5 bases). This clonotype was sampled from a man aged 40-55 years in good health and CMV-seronegative. CDR3 sequence: CASSHDQGSYGYTF. For the CDR3, the DNA is TGCGCCAGCAGCCACGATCAGGGTTCCTATGGCTACACCTTC.